This T cell receptor (beta chain) was found in a study of shared clonotypes between healthy human individuals. Measured with immunoSEQ multiplex PCR; TCRdb has only the in-frame clones, and not every one. The data show almost 700,000 clones, with roughly nine tenths seen just once and approximately 24% held by the top ten. V lost 0 bases and J lost 1; bases outside the gene matches: 2. The germline V gene has CDR1 WNHNN and CDR2 SYGVQD (reference sequence). The CDR3 totals 18 residues. CD45RO-negative CD8 cells positively selected for CCR7 made up the naive population, which excluded terminally differentiated effector memory CD45RA+ cells.

The J gene is TRBJ2-1, the V gene TRBV10-1; TRBD2 agrees at 14 bases. This clonotype was obtained from a man under 40 in good health. Sequenced input: naive CD8+ T cells sorted from blood. The CDR3 region is CASSESGLAGGSYNEQFF. Here the CDR3 DNA reads TGCGCCAGCAGTGAGTCAGGACTAGCGGGAGGTTCCTACAATGAGCAGTTCTTC.